Described below is a single TCR beta chain sequence and its context. Its antigen is undetermined. This sample was included in a study of T cells after yellow fever vaccination. Overall study findings and caveats: Clones from primary vaccination mostly reappeared after the booster (around 96% CD4, 88% CD8). It was the secondary response that reached its peak faster, day 5 versus 15, but it was weaker. Only a small proportion of the clonotypes turned up in both the CD4 and the CD8 compartments, likely arising from convergent recombination.

UMIs were added to TCR cDNA along with a universal primer site when it was made by 5'RACE template switching. TCRdb recomputed calls from the 5' RACE reads with MiXCR, one row per CDR3 protein. The sample has over 250,000 distinct CDR3 sequences; 4.1% are singletons. The CDR3 contains 14 residues. V was cut by 4 bases and J by 3 bases, with 13 bases left in between. Germline V gives CDR1 SGHRS, CDR2 YFSETQ. The genes are TRBV5-1 and TRBJ2-5; possible D gene TRBD2, 5 bases. Here the sequenced sample was PBMCs, taken 5 days after the yellow fever booster vaccination. The clonotype comes from a man younger than 35 who received the YFV17D yellow fever vaccine. The CDR3 coding sequence is TGCGCCAGCAGCGCACTAGAAGCGGAAGAGACCCAGTACTTC. Translating it yields CASSALEAEETQYF.